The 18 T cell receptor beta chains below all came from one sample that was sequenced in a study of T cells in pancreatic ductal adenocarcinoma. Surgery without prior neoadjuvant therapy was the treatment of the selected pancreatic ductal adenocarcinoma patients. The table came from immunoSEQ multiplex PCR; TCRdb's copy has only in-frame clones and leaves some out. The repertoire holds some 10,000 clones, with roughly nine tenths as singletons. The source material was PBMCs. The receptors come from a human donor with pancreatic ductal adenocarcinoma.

The chain's CDR3 is CASSLNGLGSTGELFF. CDR3 sequence (DNA): TGTGCCAGCAGCTTAAATGGCCTGGGCAGCACCGGGGAGCTGTTTTTT. The chain carries TRBV7-2 and TRBJ2-2; D not certain. V was shortened by 2 bases and J by 4 bases, with 14 bases between the two germline ends. CDR1 is SGHTA and CDR2 is FQGNSA in the germline V gene. The CDR3 spans 16 residues.

The CDR3 region has the DNA TGTGCCAGCAGCCAGGGACTAGCGGGAGGAGGGGATACGCAGTATTTT. This encodes CASSQGLAGGGDTQYF. The genes are TRBV11-3 and TRBJ2-3; TRBD2 aligns across 15 bases. This CDR3 contains 16 residues. CDR1 and CDR2 from the germline V gene are SGHNT and YENEEA. J gave up 6 bases and V 5 bases, and 6 bases lay outside the gene matches.

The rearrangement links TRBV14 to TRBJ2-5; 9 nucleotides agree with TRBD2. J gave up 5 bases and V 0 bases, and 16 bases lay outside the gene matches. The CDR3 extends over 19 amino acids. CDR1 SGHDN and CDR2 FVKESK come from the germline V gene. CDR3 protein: CASSQDLFTAGGGVETQYF. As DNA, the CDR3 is TGTGCCAGCAGCCAAGATCTATTCACGGCTGGCGGGGGGGTCGAGACCCAGTACTTC.

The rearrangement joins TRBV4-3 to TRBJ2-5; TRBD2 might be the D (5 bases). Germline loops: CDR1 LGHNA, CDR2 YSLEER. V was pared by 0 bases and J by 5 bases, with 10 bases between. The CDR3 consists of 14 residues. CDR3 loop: CASSQDPGGETQYF. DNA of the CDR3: TGCGCCAGCAGCCAAGACCCGGGCGGGGAGACCCAGTACTTC.

CDR3 in DNA: TGTGCCAGCAGCAACGATGAGAGGCAGACCTACGAGCAGTACTTC. Its translation: CASSNDERQTYEQYF. The chain is built from TRBV21-1 and TRBJ2-7; the table names TRBD2, a call not compared with the DNA. TRBV21-1 is annotated as a pseudogene. This CDR3 region has 15 residues.

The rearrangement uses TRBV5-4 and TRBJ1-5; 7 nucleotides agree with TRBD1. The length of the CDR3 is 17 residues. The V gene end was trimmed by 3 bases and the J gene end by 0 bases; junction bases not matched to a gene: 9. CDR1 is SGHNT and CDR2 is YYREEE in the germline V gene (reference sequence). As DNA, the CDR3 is TGTGCCAGCAGCTACCGGGACAGTCCTTATAGCAATCAGCCCCAGCATTTT. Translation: CASSYRDSPYSNQPQHF.

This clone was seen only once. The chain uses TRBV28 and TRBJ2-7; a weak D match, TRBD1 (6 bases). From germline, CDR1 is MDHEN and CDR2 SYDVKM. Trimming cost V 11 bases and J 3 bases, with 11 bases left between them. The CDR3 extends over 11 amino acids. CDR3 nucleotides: TGTGCCGTACAGGGATTCTACGAGCAGTACTTC. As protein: CAVQGFYEQYF.

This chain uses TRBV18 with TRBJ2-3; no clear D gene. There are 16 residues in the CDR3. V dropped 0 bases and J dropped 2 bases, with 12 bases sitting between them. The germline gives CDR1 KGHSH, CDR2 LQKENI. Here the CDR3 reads CASSPPGWPNTDTQYF. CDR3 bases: TGTGCCAGCTCACCACCGGGCTGGCCAAACACAGATACGCAGTATTTT.

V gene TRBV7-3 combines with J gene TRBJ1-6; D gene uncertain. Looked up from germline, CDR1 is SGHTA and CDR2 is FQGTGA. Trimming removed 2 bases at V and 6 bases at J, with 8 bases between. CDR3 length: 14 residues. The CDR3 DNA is TGTGCCAGCAGCTTAGGGAGCATTAATTCACCCCTCCACTTT. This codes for CASSLGSINSPLHF.

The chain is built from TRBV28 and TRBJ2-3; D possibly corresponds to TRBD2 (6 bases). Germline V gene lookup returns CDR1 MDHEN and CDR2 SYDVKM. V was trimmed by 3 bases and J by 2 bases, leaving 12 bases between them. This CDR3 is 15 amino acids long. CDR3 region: CASSFRGENTDTQYF. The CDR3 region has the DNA TGTGCCAGCAGTTTTCGCGGGGAGAACACAGATACGCAGTATTTT.

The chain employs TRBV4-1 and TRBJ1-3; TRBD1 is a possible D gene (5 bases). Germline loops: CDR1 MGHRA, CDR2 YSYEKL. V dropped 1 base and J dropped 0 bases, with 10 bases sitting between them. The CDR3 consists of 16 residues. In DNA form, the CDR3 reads TGCGCCAGCAGCCAAGTCGGGGGGGGCTCTGGAAACACCATATATTTT. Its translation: CASSQVGGGSGNTIYF.

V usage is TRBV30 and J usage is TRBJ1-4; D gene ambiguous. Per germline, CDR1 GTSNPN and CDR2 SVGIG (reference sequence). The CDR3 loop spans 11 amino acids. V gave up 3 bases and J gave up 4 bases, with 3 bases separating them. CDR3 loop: CAWSRNEKLFF. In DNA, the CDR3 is TGTGCCTGGAGCCGTAATGAAAAACTGTTTTTT. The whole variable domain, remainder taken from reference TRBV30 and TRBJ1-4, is SQTIHQWPATLVQPVGSPLSLECTVEGTSNPNLYWYRQAAGRGLQLLFYSVGIGQISSEVPQNLSASRPQDRQFILSSKKLLLSDSGFYLCAWSRNEKLFFGSGTQLSVL.

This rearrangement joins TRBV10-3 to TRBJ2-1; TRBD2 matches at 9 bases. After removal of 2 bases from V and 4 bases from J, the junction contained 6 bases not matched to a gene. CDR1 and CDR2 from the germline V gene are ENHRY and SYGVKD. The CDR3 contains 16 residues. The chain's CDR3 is CAISERGGASYNEQFF. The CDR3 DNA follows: TGTGCCATCAGTGAGCGCGGGGGGGCTTCTTACAATGAGCAGTTCTTC.

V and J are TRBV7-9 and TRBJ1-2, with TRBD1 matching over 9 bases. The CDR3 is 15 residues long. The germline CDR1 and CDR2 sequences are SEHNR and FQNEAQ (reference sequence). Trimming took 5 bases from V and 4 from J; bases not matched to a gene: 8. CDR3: CASSPWDRDAYGYTF. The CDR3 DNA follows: TGTGCCAGCAGCCCCTGGGACAGGGATGCCTATGGCTACACCTTC.

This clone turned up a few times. The CDR3 bases are TGTGCCAGCGGACTAGCGGGATGGGATGAGCAGTTCTTC. Translating it yields CASGLAGWDEQFF. The chain has TRBV7-9 and TRBJ2-1; 12 positions agree with TRBD2. Germline V CDR1 and CDR2: SEHNR, FQNEAQ (reference sequence). The CDR3 runs to 13 residues. V dropped 8 bases and J dropped 8; count of bases not matched to a gene: 4.

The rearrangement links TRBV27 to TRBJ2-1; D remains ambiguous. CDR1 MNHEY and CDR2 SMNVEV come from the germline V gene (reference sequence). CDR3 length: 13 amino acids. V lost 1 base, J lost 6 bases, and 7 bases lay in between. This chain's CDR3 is CASSLWSGNEQFF. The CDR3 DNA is TGTGCCAGCAGTTTATGGTCAGGCAATGAGCAGTTCTTC.

CDR3 region: CASSFRGSGGHDYEQYF. The CDR3 bases are TGCGCCAGCAGCTTCAGGGGGAGCGGGGGGCACGACTACGAGCAGTACTTC. V and J are TRBV5-1 and TRBJ2-5, with 9 positions matching TRBD2. The J call may be incorrect, as the DNA end agrees better with TRBJ2-7. Germline CDR1 is SGHRS and CDR2 is YFSETQ. The CDR3 spans 17 residues.

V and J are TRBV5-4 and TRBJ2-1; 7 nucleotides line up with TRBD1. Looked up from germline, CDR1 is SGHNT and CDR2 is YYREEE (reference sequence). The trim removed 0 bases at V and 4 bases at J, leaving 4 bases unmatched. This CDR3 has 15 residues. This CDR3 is CASSLGAGGYNEQFF. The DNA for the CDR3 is TGTGCCAGCAGCTTGGGGGCAGGGGGTTACAATGAGCAGTTCTTC.